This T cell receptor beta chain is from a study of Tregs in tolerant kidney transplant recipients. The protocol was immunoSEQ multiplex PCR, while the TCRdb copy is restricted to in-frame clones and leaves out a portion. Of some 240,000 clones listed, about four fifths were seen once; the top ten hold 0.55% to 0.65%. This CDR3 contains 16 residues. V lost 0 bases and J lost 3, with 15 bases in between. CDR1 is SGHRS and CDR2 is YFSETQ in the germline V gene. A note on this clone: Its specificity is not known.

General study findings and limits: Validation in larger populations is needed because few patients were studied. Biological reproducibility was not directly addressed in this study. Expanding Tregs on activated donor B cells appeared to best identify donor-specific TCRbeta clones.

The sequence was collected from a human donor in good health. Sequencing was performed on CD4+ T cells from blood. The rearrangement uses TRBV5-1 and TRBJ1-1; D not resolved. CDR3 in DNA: TGCGCCAGCAGCTTGGGCCGATCCCAAATCCACACTGAAGCTTTCTTT. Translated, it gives CASSLGRSQIHTEAFF.